These 32 T cell receptor beta chains originate from one sample sequenced in a study of identical twins. TCRdb analysed the 5' RACE reads with MiXCR anew, one entry per CDR3 protein. The profile covers 400,000 to 500,000 distinct CDR3 sequences, with 18% appearing a single time and around 12% taken by the ten largest. Sequencing used naive T cells sorted from blood. These receptors all come from a man in his fifties in good health.

The chain recombines TRBV20-1 with TRBJ1-5, with 9 bases fitting TRBD1. Germline V CDR1 and CDR2: DFQATT, SNEGSKA (reference sequence). V dropped 5 bases and J dropped 4; count of bases not matched to a gene: 12. The length of the CDR3 is 16 residues. CDR3 sequence reads: CSAPRTGDDQNQPQHF. The CDR3 DNA is TGCAGTGCTCCGCGGACAGGGGACGACCAGAATCAGCCCCAGCATTTT.

This clonotype was detected many times. V usage is TRBV20-1 and J usage is TRBJ2-7; D is undetermined. CDR1 and CDR2 (germline): DFQATT, SNEGSKA (reference sequence). V was shortened by 3 bases and J by 7 bases, with 19 bases between the two germline ends. CDR3 length: 14 amino acids. As DNA, the CDR3 is TGCAGTGCTAGTCCAGACAACAACCTCGCTGAGCAGTACTTC. Translating gives CSASPDNNLAEQYF.

The rearrangement links TRBV5-1 to TRBJ1-2, with D tentatively TRBD1 (6 bases). This CDR3 spans 13 amino acids. The germline CDR1 and CDR2 sequences are SGHRS and YFSETQ. V was pared by 0 bases and J by 8 bases, with 11 bases between. In nucleotides, the CDR3 is TGCGCCAGCAGCTTGGCAGGGGAGAGAGGCTACACCTTC. Translated: CASSLAGERGYTF.

The table lists this clonotype with many counts. The chain joins TRBV25-1 to TRBJ2-7; D is unresolved. The CDR3 loop spans 13 amino acids. Deletions cut 4 bases from V and 2 bases from J, with 9 bases between. The germline V gene has CDR1 MGHDK and CDR2 SYGVNS. CDR3 region: CASSVNSPYEQYF. CDR3 DNA sequence: TGTGCCAGCAGTGTTAACAGCCCCTACGAGCAGTACTTC.

The V and J genes are TRBV3-1 and TRBJ2-2; D possibly matches TRBD1 or TRBD2 (5 bases each). Trimming left V 0 bases short and J 2 bases short, with 7 bases between. Germline loops: CDR1 LGHDT, CDR2 YNNKEL (reference sequence). The CDR3 is 15 amino acids. In DNA, the CDR3 is TGTGCCAGCAGCCAAGACAGGGACAACACCGGGGAGCTGTTTTTT. Translating gives CASSQDRDNTGELFF.

The chain has TRBV6-1 and TRBJ1-5; 10 bases line up with TRBD1. CDR3 size: 17 residues. Germline assignment: CDR1 MNHNS and CDR2 SASEGT. The J segment lost 2 bases and the V segment lost 2 bases, leaving 6 bases of the junction unmatched. The CDR3 sequence: CASSESRGTGGNQPQHF. In DNA, the CDR3 is TGTGCCAGCAGTGAAAGTCGGGGGACAGGGGGCAATCAGCCCCAGCATTTT.

This clonotype has a handful of counts. V gene TRBV20-1 combines with J gene TRBJ2-5, with 13 nucleotides matching TRBD2. CDR1 DFQATT and CDR2 SNEGSKA come from the germline V gene (reference sequence). The CDR3 is 16 amino acids. J lost 1 base, V lost 6 bases, and 8 bases had no gene match. This CDR3 is CSAPNRLAGGQETQYF. Written as DNA, the CDR3 is TGCAGTGCCCCGAATCGACTAGCGGGGGGCCAAGAGACCCAGTACTTC.

This sequence joins TRBV5-1 and TRBJ2-1; 7 bases agree with TRBD1. Germline V gene data show CDR1 as SGHRS and CDR2 as YFSETQ. The CDR3 runs 15 residues. V shed 4 bases, J shed 4 bases, and the junction held 8 bases outside the gene matches. The CDR3 reads CASSLGNRGYNEQFF. Here the CDR3 DNA reads TGCGCCAGCAGCCTGGGGAACAGGGGATACAATGAGCAGTTCTTC.

This clonotype was seen ten or more times. The chain recombines TRBV5-1 with TRBJ1-5; a possible D gene is TRBD1 (5 bases). V was pared by 1 base and J by 6 bases, with 5 bases between. The CDR3 covers 12 residues. CDR1 is SGHRS, CDR2 YFSETQ, per germline. The CDR3: CASSLTGQPQHF. The CDR3 nucleotides read TGCGCCAGCAGCTTGACAGGTCAGCCCCAGCATTTT.

V gene TRBV6-6 combines with J gene TRBJ2-1; 10 bases match TRBD2. This CDR3 comprises 13 residues. Germline CDR1 reads MNHNY; CDR2 reads SVGAGI (reference sequence). V lost 7 bases and J lost 6; bases outside the gene matches: 3. The CDR3 region has the DNA TGTGCCAGCATGGCTAGCGGGAGCAATGAGCAGTTCTTC. Translation: CASMASGSNEQFF.

To note about this clonotype: At one of its ends the junction is not consistent with the germline gene, which may arise from a read error. V gene TRBV27 combines with J gene TRBJ2-1; 10 nucleotides line up with TRBD2. The germline gives CDR1 MNHEY, CDR2 SMNVEV (reference sequence). The CDR3 loop spans 17 amino acids. The CDR3 region is CASILRLAGHSYNEQFF. The CDR3 DNA reads TGTGCCAGCATTTTACGACTAGCGGGCCACTCCTACAATGAGCAGTTCTTC.

There are many counts of this clonotype. The chain couples TRBV18 to TRBJ2-1, with TRBD1 as a possible D gene (6 bases). The V end lost 4 bases, the J end lost 4 bases, and 11 bases lay between the germline ends. CDR3 length: 14 amino acids. In germline, CDR1 is KGHSH, CDR2 LQKENI. Here the CDR3 DNA reads TGTGCCAGCTCACGCCAGGGGCTTTACAATGAGCAGTTCTTC. Translating gives CASSRQGLYNEQFF.

The chain carries TRBV6-2 or TRBV6-3 and TRBJ1-5, with 9 positions matching TRBD1. V lost 0 bases to trimming and J lost 1 base; unmatched junction nucleotides: 4. This CDR3 comprises 17 residues. Per germline, CDR1 MNHEY and CDR2 SVGEGT. The CDR3 nucleotides are TGTGCCAGCAGTTACTCAACAGGGGGCGCGAGCAATCAGCCCCAGCATTTT. It is translated as CASSYSTGGASNQPQHF.

This clonotype came up a few times. The chain employs TRBV29-1 and TRBJ2-3, with D tentatively TRBD1 (7 bases). Germline V CDR1 and CDR2: SQVTM, ANQGSEA. CDR3 length: 14 residues. Trimming cost V 3 bases and J 0 bases, with 10 bases left between them. The CDR3 coding sequence is TGCAGCGTTGACCAGGGGGGTAGCACAGATACGCAGTATTTT. It encodes CSVDQGGSTDTQYF.

The chain carries TRBV4-3 and TRBJ2-1; 8 nucleotides agree with TRBD2. CDR1 LGHNA and CDR2 YSLEER come from the germline V gene. The CDR3 has 14 residues. J gave up 5 bases and V 4 bases, and 4 bases lay outside the gene matches. As DNA, the CDR3 is TGCGCCAGCAGCCGGGGACTAGGGCACAATGAGCAGTTCTTC. Encoded protein: CASSRGLGHNEQFF.

J is TRBJ2-1 and V is TRBV6-5, with TRBD2 matching over 11 bases. Germline CDR1 reads MNHEY; CDR2 reads SVGAGI. V lost 0 bases, J lost 1 base, and 8 bases stayed unmatched. The CDR3 spans 19 residues. The CDR3 nucleotides read TGTGCCAGCAGTTACTCATTCACGACTAGCGGGGCGTCCTACAATGAGCAGTTCTTC. Translating gives CASSYSFTTSGASYNEQFF.

In its sample, this clonotype was seen a few times. This sequence joins TRBV12-3 or TRBV12-4 and TRBJ2-3; TRBD2 matches at 7 bases. The CDR3 runs 16 residues. V dropped 5 bases and J dropped 0; count of bases not matched to a gene: 8. The CDR3 nucleotides are TGTGCCAGCAGTCCTAGGGAGGGGTTAAGCACAGATACGCAGTATTTT. This translates into CASSPREGLSTDTQYF.

This clonotype was observed at least ten times. V and J are TRBV20-1 and TRBJ2-3; 10 bases map to TRBD2. The germline CDR1 and CDR2 sequences are DFQATT and SNEGSKA (reference sequence). The CDR3 has 15 amino acids. V gave up 5 bases and J gave up 2 bases; unmatched junction bases: 7. The CDR3 DNA sequence: TGCAGTGCTGCGCTACTAGCGGGAAACACAGATACGCAGTATTTT. This gives the protein CSAALLAGNTDTQYF.

V gene TRBV19 combines with J gene TRBJ2-1, with 8 positions matching TRBD2. The CDR3 consists of 15 residues. V dropped 3 bases and J dropped 4; count of bases not matched to a gene: 5. Germline V gives CDR1 LNHDA, CDR2 SQIVND (reference sequence). This chain's CDR3 is CASSIASGHYNEQFF. Written as DNA, the CDR3 is TGTGCCAGTAGTATCGCTAGCGGGCATTACAATGAGCAGTTCTTC.

The V gene is TRBV7-2, the J gene TRBJ2-1; 7 bases line up with TRBD2. CDR3 length: 16 residues. The trim removed 4 bases at V and 2 bases at J, leaving 8 bases unmatched. Germline lookup yields CDR1 SGHTA and CDR2 FQGNSA. The CDR3 nucleotides are TGTGCCAGCAGCTCAAGACCGGGACTAACCTACAATGAGCAGTTCTTC. Residues: CASSSRPGLTYNEQFF. Combining the CDR3 with reference TRBV7-2 and TRBJ2-1 gives the whole variable domain GAGVSQSPSNKVTEKGKDVELRCDPISGHTALYWYRQSLGQGLEFLIYFQGNSAPDKSGLPSDRFSAERTGGSVSTLTIQRTQQEDSAVYLCASSSRPGLTYNEQFFGPGTRLTVL.

This clonotype was found many times. The rearrangement links TRBV20-1 to TRBJ2-1; 11 nucleotides align to TRBD2. CDR1 is DFQATT and CDR2 is SNEGSKA in the germline V gene (reference sequence). CDR3 length: 15 residues. V gave up 6 bases and J gave up 8 bases; unmatched junction bases: 12. CDR3 in amino acids: CSARRTSGRNYEQFF. In DNA, the CDR3 is TGCAGTGCCCGGAGAACTAGCGGGAGAAACTATGAGCAGTTCTTC.

This clonotype occurred a few times. The gene calls are TRBV20-1 and TRBJ2-1; 7 bases line up with TRBD1. CDR1 is DFQATT, CDR2 SNEGSKA, per germline (reference sequence). After removal of 6 bases from V and 4 bases from J, the junction contained 12 bases not matched to a gene. CDR3 length: 15 amino acids. In DNA, the CDR3 is TGCAGTGCGAACCGAGAAGACAGGGAATACAATGAGCAGTTCTTC. Residues: CSANREDREYNEQFF.

The rearrangement joins TRBV4-2 to TRBJ1-2, with D perhaps matching TRBD1 (5 bases). The CDR3 runs to 16 residues. In germline, CDR1 is LGHNA, CDR2 YNFKEQ. V lost 3 bases to trimming and J lost 5 bases, with 19 bases between them. This CDR3 reads CASSHDPGENGYGYTF. CDR3 in DNA: TGTGCCAGCAGCCACGACCCGGGGGAAAACGGATATGGCTACACCTTC.

This clonotype came up many times. The chain couples TRBV20-1 to TRBJ2-1; no firm D call. The CDR3 spans 14 residues. V lost 1 base, J lost 5 bases, and 12 bases lay in between. From germline, CDR1 is DFQATT and CDR2 SNEGSKA (reference sequence). The CDR3 sequence: CSARVVTLNNEQFF. The CDR3 DNA reads TGCAGTGCTAGAGTTGTGACATTGAACAATGAGCAGTTCTTC.

This clonotype was seen ten or more times. The chain couples TRBV7-2 to TRBJ2-2; D is possibly TRBD2 (7 bases). The germline gives CDR1 SGHTA, CDR2 FQGNSA. This CDR3 region has 14 residues. V was shortened by 4 bases and J by 8 bases, with 14 bases between the two germline ends. The CDR3 DNA reads TGTGCCAGCAGCTCTCGCGGGGGCCTGGGGGAGCTGTTTTTT. Amino acids: CASSSRGGLGELFF.

The rearrangement joins TRBV7-9 to TRBJ2-3; D not certain. The V end lost 5 bases, the J end lost 0 bases, and 12 bases lay between the germline ends. The V gene's germline CDR1 is SEHNR and CDR2 FQNEAQ (reference sequence). The CDR3 extends over 15 amino acids. CDR3 bases: TGTGCCAGCAGCCCCGACTTCTATAGCACAGATACGCAGTATTTT. Translating it yields CASSPDFYSTDTQYF.

The gene calls are TRBV7-6 and TRBJ2-3; D may be TRBD1 or TRBD2 (5 bases each). The germline V and J ends were trimmed by 3 bases and 2 bases, with 15 bases remaining between them. Germline V gives CDR1 SGHVS, CDR2 FNYEAQ. The length of the CDR3 is 16 residues. The CDR3 reads CASSLRGGGTTDTQYF. The CDR3 nucleotides read TGTGCCAGCAGCTTGCGTGGGGGTGGGACCACAGATACGCAGTATTTT.

This clonotype was observed a handful of times. The chain couples TRBV7-2 to TRBJ2-4, with a tentative D call TRBD2 (6 bases). This CDR3 is 15 amino acids long. V shed 4 bases and J shed 9 bases, with 19 bases lying between them. CDR1 SGHTA and CDR2 FQGNSA come from the germline V gene. The CDR3 DNA follows: TGTGCCAGCAGCTATCCTGCACGGGGGACGGGCATTCAGTACTTC. Its protein is CASSYPARGTGIQYF.

This clonotype was picked up a small number of times. This chain links TRBV20-1 with TRBJ2-3; no reliable D call. The CDR3 has 15 amino acids. The germline V gene encodes CDR1 DFQATT and CDR2 SNEGSKA (reference sequence). Trimming shortened V by 7 bases and J by 0 bases, and 17 bases separated the two germline ends. The DNA for the CDR3 is TGCAGTGTCAGCCCCGGGTCCGGTAGCACAGATACGCAGTATTTT. Amino acids: CSVSPGSGSTDTQYF.

In this sample, this clonotype turned up many times. The junction does not match germline at one end; this may be a read error. The V gene is TRBV7-6, the J gene TRBJ2-5; D gene ambiguous. This CDR3 has 15 amino acids. CDR1 SGHVS and CDR2 FNYEAQ come from the germline V gene. Here the CDR3 reads CASSLEAEPSEAQYF. The CDR3 DNA sequence: TGTGCCAGCAGCTTAGAGGCGGAGCCATCAGAGGCCCAGTACTTC.

The rearrangement uses TRBV20-1 and TRBJ2-4; 8 positions agree with TRBD2. This CDR3 has 15 amino acids. V dropped 1 base and J dropped 9; count of bases not matched to a gene: 11. The germline V gene encodes CDR1 DFQATT and CDR2 SNEGSKA (reference sequence). CDR3 DNA: TGCAGTGCTAGAGGTCTGGCGGGGGGAGGTAGCATTCAGTACTTC. As protein: CSARGLAGGGSIQYF.

There are a few counts of this clonotype. The chain links TRBV20-1 to TRBJ2-6; 7 bases fit TRBD2. The germline CDR1 and CDR2 sequences are DFQATT and SNEGSKA (reference sequence). Unmatched junction bases numbered 6, after V lost 4 bases and J lost 0 bases. The CDR3 extends over 16 amino acids. The CDR3: CSATGGLSSGANVLTF. The CDR3 nucleotides are TGCAGTGCTACGGGGGGTTTGAGCTCTGGGGCCAACGTCCTGACTTTC.